The rows below give T cell receptor beta chains drawn from one sample of a study of lung T cells in sarcoidosis with Löfgren's syndrome. Using its own MiXCR run on the reads, TCRdb lists one record per CDR3 protein. In the table there are tens of thousands of distinct CDR3 sequences, 21% of which are singletons. Sample: CD4+ T cells from PBMCs. These TCRs come from a human donor with sarcoidosis (Löfgren's syndrome or another form), or a control subject (not recorded which). CDR3s include the opening cysteine and the closing phenylalanine or tryptophan.

V: TRBV28; J: TRBJ2-1; CDR3: CASSLNWGGQGNEQFF
V: TRBV27; J: TRBJ2-5; CDR3: CASKLLQAQETQYF
V: TRBV4-2; J: TRBJ1-2; CDR3: CASSQEQGLIVYGYTF
V: TRBV7-6; J: TRBJ2-1; CDR3: CASSLETYYNEQLF
V: TRBV19; J: TRBJ2-1; CDR3: CASSPIVGQGGNEQFF
V: TRBV5-1; J: TRBJ1-4; CDR3: CASSPNNEKLFF
V: TRBV14; J: TRBJ1-2; CDR3: CASSQVYSLARGNYGYTF
V: TRBV19; J: TRBJ2-2; CDR3: CASSILAGVGTGELFF
V: TRBV6-1; J: TRBJ1-1; CDR3: CASIRTGEHEAFF
V: TRBV20-1; J: TRBJ2-5; CDR3: CSAGNSGPQRETQYF
V: TRBV11-2; J: TRBJ2-1; CDR3: CASSPRGLASRQFF
V: TRBV28; J: TRBJ1-3; CDR3: CASSLSVLSSGNTIYF
V: TRBV7-2; J: TRBJ1-6; CDR3: CASSLRDFWNSPLHF
V: TRBV14; J: TRBJ2-3; CDR3: CASSQGRFNTDTQYF
V: TRBV19; J: TRBJ2-5; CDR3: CASRSGTYALETQYF
V: TRBV3-1; J: TRBJ2-1; CDR3: CASSARVGYNEQFF
V: TRBV28; J: TRBJ1-2; CDR3: CASSLAEPPYGYTF
V: TRBV6-2/TRBV6-3; J: TRBJ2-3; CDR3: CASSSGLALTQYF